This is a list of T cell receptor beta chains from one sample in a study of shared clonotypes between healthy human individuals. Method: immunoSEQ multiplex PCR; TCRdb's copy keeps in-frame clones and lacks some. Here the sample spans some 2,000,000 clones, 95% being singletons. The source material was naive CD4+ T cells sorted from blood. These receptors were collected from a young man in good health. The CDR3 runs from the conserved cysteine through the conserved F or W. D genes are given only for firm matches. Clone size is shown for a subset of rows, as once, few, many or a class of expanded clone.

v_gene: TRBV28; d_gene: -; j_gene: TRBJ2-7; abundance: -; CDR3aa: CASSDPGKYEQYF; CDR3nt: TGTGCCAGCAGTGATCCAGGGAAGTACGAGCAGTACTTC
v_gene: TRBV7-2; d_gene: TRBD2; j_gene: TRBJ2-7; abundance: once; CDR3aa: CASSPTSGSYEQYF; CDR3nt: TGTGCCAGCAGCCCGACTAGCGGATCCTACGAGCAGTACTTC
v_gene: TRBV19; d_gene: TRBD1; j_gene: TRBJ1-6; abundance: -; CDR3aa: CASSPGQRNSPLHF; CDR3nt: TGTGCCAGTAGCCCGGGACAGCGGAATTCACCCCTCCACTTT
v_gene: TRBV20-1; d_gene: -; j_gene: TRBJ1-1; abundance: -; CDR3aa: CREPWNTEAFF; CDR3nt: TGCAGAGAACCCTGGAACACTGAAGCTTTCTTT
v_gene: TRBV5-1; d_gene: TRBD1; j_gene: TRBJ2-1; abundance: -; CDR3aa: CASSYPGQSYNEQFF; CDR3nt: TGCGCCAGCAGCTACCCGGGACAGAGCTACAATGAGCAGTTCTTC
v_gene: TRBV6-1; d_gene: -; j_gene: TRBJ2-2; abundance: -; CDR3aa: CASSSSGLGTGELFF; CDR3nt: TGTGCCAGCAGTTCGTCGGGGTTAGGCACCGGGGAGCTGTTTTTT
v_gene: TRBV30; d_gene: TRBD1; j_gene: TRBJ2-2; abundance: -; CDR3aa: CAWGTGTGRTGELFF; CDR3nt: TGTGCCTGGGGAACCGGGACAGGGAGGACCGGGGAGCTGTTTTTT
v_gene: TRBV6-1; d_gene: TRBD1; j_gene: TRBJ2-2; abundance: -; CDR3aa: CASTGTGYTGELFF; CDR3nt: TGTGCCAGTACCGGGACAGGGTACACCGGGGAGCTGTTTTTT
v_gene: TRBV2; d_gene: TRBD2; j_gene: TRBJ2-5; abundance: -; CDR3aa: CASSGTSYQETQYF; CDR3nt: TGTGCCAGCAGTGGGACTAGCTATCAAGAGACCCAGTACTTC
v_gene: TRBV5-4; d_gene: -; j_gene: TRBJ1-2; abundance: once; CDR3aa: CASSPRTPNDYGYTF; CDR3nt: TGTGCCAGCAGCCCCCGGACACCCAATGACTATGGCTACACCTTC
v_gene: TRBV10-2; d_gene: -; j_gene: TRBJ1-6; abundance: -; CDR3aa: CASSASGTANSPLHF; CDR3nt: TGCGCCAGCAGTGCTTCGGGAACAGCAAATTCACCCCTCCACTTT
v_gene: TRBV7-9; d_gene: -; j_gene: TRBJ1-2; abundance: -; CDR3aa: CASSLLSHGYTF; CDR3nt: TGTGCCAGCAGCTTACTTTCCCATGGCTACACCTTC
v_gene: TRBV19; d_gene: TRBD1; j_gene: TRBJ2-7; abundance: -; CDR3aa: CASSIGQGKQYF; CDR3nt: TGTGCCAGTAGTATAGGACAGGGCAAGCAGTACTTC
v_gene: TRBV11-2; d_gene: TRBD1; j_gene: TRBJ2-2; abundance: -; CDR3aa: CASSPRQGAGSVTGELFF; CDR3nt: TGTGCCAGCAGCCCCCGGCAGGGGGCAGGGTCGGTTACCGGGGAGCTGTTTTTT
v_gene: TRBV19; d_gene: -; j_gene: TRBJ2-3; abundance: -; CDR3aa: CASSIGGTDTQYF; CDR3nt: TGTGCCAGTAGTATAGGAGGCACAGATACGCAGTATTTT
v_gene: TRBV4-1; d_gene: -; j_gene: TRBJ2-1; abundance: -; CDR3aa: CASSQGSREQFF; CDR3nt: TGCGCCAGCAGCCAAGGATCGAGGGAGCAGTTCTTC
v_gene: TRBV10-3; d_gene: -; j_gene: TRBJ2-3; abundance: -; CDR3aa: CAISVSGLSTDTQYF; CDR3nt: TGTGCCATCAGTGTATCGGGTCTCTCAACAGATACGCAGTATTTT
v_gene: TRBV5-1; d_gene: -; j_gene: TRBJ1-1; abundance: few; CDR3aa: CASSLGRGNTEAFF; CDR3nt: TGCGCCAGCAGCTTGGGCAGGGGGAACACTGAAGCTTTCTTT
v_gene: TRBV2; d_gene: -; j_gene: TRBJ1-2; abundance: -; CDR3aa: CASTRDSVLGYGYTF; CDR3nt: TGTGCCAGCACCCGCGACAGCGTTTTGGGCTATGGCTACACCTTC
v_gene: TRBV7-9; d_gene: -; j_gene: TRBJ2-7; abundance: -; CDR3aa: CASSLEGSATYEQYF; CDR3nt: TGTGCCAGCAGCTTAGAAGGGAGTGCTACCTACGAGCAGTACTTC
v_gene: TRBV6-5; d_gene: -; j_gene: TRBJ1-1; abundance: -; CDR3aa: CASSSRMESTEAFF; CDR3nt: TGTGCCAGCAGTTCCCGAATGGAATCCACTGAAGCTTTCTTT